Presented here are 26 T cell receptor beta chains from one specimen sequenced in a study of blood T cell repertoires in COVID-19. The method was immunoSEQ multiplex PCR; TCRdb's version includes in-frame clones alone and lacks a portion of them. The sample lists over 200,000 clones, 80% to 90% occurring once. The specimen sequenced was PBMCs or T cells enriched from blood (not recorded which). The receptors shown here come from a man younger than 35 with acute COVID-19.

The chain is built from TRBV4-1 and TRBJ2-1; maybe TRBD2 (6 bases). Looked up from germline, CDR1 is MGHRA and CDR2 is YSYEKL. Between the trimmed V and J ends, which lost 0 bases and 6 bases, there was a span of 18 bases. This CDR3 region has 17 residues. The CDR3 is CASSQDRWQGGGNEQFF. The CDR3 region has the DNA TGCGCCAGCAGCCAAGATAGGTGGCAGGGAGGCGGCAATGAGCAGTTCTTC.

This sequence joins TRBV18 and TRBJ2-7, with 9 bases aligning to TRBD2. CDR1 is KGHSH, CDR2 LQKENI, per germline. V shed 2 bases, J shed 5 bases, and the junction held 4 bases outside the gene matches. The CDR3 spans 14 residues. The CDR3 DNA follows: TGTGCCAGCTCACCAGGGCTAGCGGGAAACGAGCAGTACTTC. Its protein product is CASSPGLAGNEQYF.

The chain combines TRBV6-5 with TRBJ2-5; D call uncertain. The germline V and J ends were trimmed by 4 bases and 1 base, with 4 bases remaining between them. The CDR3 length is 12 residues. Germline CDR1 reads MNHEY; CDR2 reads SVGAGI. CDR3 protein: CASSSPQETQYF. The CDR3 DNA sequence: TGTGCCAGCAGTTCTCCCCAAGAGACCCAGTACTTC.

The chain combines TRBV4-1 with TRBJ1-4, with a tentative D call TRBD1 (6 bases). The germline gives CDR1 MGHRA, CDR2 YSYEKL. The CDR3 has 14 amino acids. Trimming stripped 3 bases from V and 7 bases from J, with 12 bases between. The CDR3: CASSQGQRAEKLFF. The CDR3 coding sequence is TGCGCCAGCAGCCAGGGACAACGAGCTGAAAAACTGTTTTTT.

The genes are TRBV19 and TRBJ1-1; 8 bases are shared with TRBD1. The CDR3 has 15 residues. Trimming cost V 5 bases and J 5 bases; bases outside gene matches: 10. CDR1 LNHDA and CDR2 SQIVND come from the germline V gene (reference sequence). The CDR3 DNA is TGTGCCAGTAGTGCTCATTCAGGGGGCCGTACTGAAGCTTTCTTT. It is translated as CASSAHSGGRTEAFF.

CDR3 nucleotides: TGCAGTGCTCAGAGCGGGATTGAGCAGTTCTTC. Protein product: CSAQSGIEQFF. The chain joins TRBV20-1 to TRBJ2-1, with 7 bases aligning to TRBD2. The V segment lost 5 bases and the J segment 9 bases; nucleotides outside the gene matches: 4. CDR3 length: 11 residues. Germline-derived CDR1 and CDR2 are DFQATT and SNEGSKA (reference sequence).

The gene calls are TRBV19 and TRBJ1-1; D remains unclear. The germline gives CDR1 LNHDA, CDR2 SQIVND (reference sequence). V was clipped by 9 bases and J by 2 bases, with 13 bases between them. The CDR3 spans 13 residues. The CDR3 sequence: CASLTRGNTEAFF. The DNA for the CDR3 is TGTGCCAGCCTCACTCGCGGCAACACTGAAGCTTTCTTT.

The table lists this clone with a count of one. This chain joins TRBV28 and TRBJ1-1; D not certain. The CDR3 loop spans 14 amino acids. Per germline, CDR1 MDHEN and CDR2 SYDVKM. The V end lost 2 bases, the J end lost 1 base, and 8 bases lay between the germline ends. The CDR3 protein is CASSLSRSNTEAFF. CDR3 DNA sequence: TGTGCCAGCAGTTTAAGCCGGTCGAACACTGAAGCTTTCTTT.

The chain carries TRBV10-3 and TRBJ2-1, with 10 bases lining up with TRBD2. The germline CDR1 and CDR2 sequences are ENHRY and SYGVKD. The CDR3 consists of 14 residues. V was clipped by 4 bases and J by 5 bases; unmatched bases: 2. The CDR3 DNA reads as TGTGCCATCAGTGGTACTAGCGGGGACAATGAGCAGTTCTTC. Its translation is CAISGTSGDNEQFF.

The V call is TRBV5-1, the J call TRBJ2-1; possible D gene TRBD1, 6 bases. The CDR3 is 14 residues long. Germline CDR1 SGHRS, CDR2 YFSETQ. V dropped 5 bases and J dropped 5 bases, with 14 bases sitting between them. CDR3 residues: CASSPGQKHNEQFF. The DNA for the CDR3 is TGCGCCAGCAGTCCTGGACAGAAACACAATGAGCAGTTCTTC. Full variable domain (missing parts from reference TRBV5-1 and TRBJ2-1): KAGVTQTPRYLIKTRGQQVTLSCSPISGHRSVSWYQQTPGQGLQFLFEYFSETQRNKGNFPGRFSGRQFSNSRSEMNVSTLELGDSALYLCASSPGQKHNEQFFGPGTRLTVL.

CDR3 sequence (DNA): TGTGCCAGCAGCCACTACAGGGGACCTTACGAGCAGTACTTC. Translated, it gives CASSHYRGPYEQYF. The J gene is TRBJ2-7, the V gene TRBV28; the match to TRBD1 covers 7 bases. Germline V gene sequence: CDR1 MDHEN, CDR2 SYDVKM. The CDR3 covers 14 residues. Losses at the gene ends were 6 bases for V and 4 bases for J; bases not matched to a gene: 9.

This clone was observed a single time. The chain employs TRBV25-1 and TRBJ2-7, with 7 bases lining up with TRBD1. CDR1 and CDR2 from the germline V gene are MGHDK and SYGVNS. The length of the CDR3 is 16 residues. J was trimmed by 4 bases and V by 4 bases; bases with no gene match: 13. CDR3 in amino acids: CASSAEGGIKKYEQYF. Written as DNA, the CDR3 is TGTGCCAGCAGTGCCGAAGGGGGCATAAAGAAGTACGAGCAGTACTTC.

The V gene is TRBV7-6, the J gene TRBJ1-4, with no clear D. Trimming pared 5 bases from V and 4 bases from J, leaving 14 bases between. The CDR3 length is 15 residues. Germline V gene lookup returns CDR1 SGHVS and CDR2 FNYEAQ. This CDR3 is CASSLIDTLNEKLFF. As DNA, the CDR3 is TGTGCCAGCAGCCTCATAGACACTCTTAATGAAAAACTGTTTTTT.

This clone has only one observation. This chain links TRBV27 with TRBJ2-1; possible D gene TRBD2, 6 bases. The V end was cut by 5 bases, the J end by 0 bases, with 17 bases between. Germline V gene sequence: CDR1 MNHEY, CDR2 SMNVEV (reference sequence). This CDR3 is built from 17 residues. The CDR3 sequence: CASSRGGTSSSYNEQFF. CDR3 sequence (DNA): TGTGCCAGCAGTCGTGGCGGGACTTCGAGCTCCTACAATGAGCAGTTCTTC.

The V call is TRBV4-1, the J call TRBJ2-3, with TRBD2 as a possible D gene (6 bases). This CDR3 has 15 residues. V lost 1 base to trimming and J lost 4 bases, with 12 bases between them. Germline V gene sequence: CDR1 MGHRA, CDR2 YSYEKL. The DNA for the CDR3 is TGCGCCAGCAGCCAAGTTAGGACTAATCCAGATACGCAGTATTTT. Protein sequence: CASSQVRTNPDTQYF.

This clone turned up a few times. J is TRBJ2-7 and V is TRBV7-9; 7 nucleotides line up with TRBD1. The trim removed 1 base at V and 4 bases at J, leaving 4 bases unmatched. The CDR3 totals 14 residues. Germline loops: CDR1 SEHNR, CDR2 FQNEAQ (reference sequence). This CDR3 is CASSLGSTGYEQYF. The CDR3 bases are TGTGCCAGCAGCTTAGGATCGACAGGGTACGAGCAGTACTTC.

The rearrangement joins TRBV4-3 to TRBJ2-1; D ambiguous. The germline V gene has CDR1 LGHNA and CDR2 YSLEER. V was trimmed by 1 base and J by 6 bases, leaving 13 bases between them. The CDR3 consists of 15 residues. The CDR3 bases are TGCGCCAGCAGCCAAGCCCTAACCACAGCCAATGAGCAGTTCTTC. Translated: CASSQALTTANEQFF.

Details on this clone: Other DNA sequences within the sample encode an identical CDR3. The chain couples TRBV19 to TRBJ1-5; D not certain. V gave up 4 bases and J gave up 0 bases, with 10 bases separating them. CDR3 length equals 15 residues. Germline assignment: CDR1 LNHDA and CDR2 SQIVND (reference sequence). The CDR3 is CASSRDNYSNQPQHF. DNA for the CDR3: TGTGCCAGTAGTAGAGACAACTATAGCAATCAGCCCCAGCATTTT.

V usage is TRBV7-9 and J usage is TRBJ1-4; TRBD1 aligns across 7 bases. Trimming removed 4 bases from V and 8 bases from J; junction bases left unmatched: 7. CDR3 length equals 14 residues. CDR1 is SEHNR and CDR2 is FQNEAQ in the germline V gene (reference sequence). In DNA, the CDR3 is TGTGCCAGCAGCTCCTCGGGACAGAACGAAAAACTGTTTTTT. Translation gives CASSSSGQNEKLFF. The whole variable domain, remainder taken from reference TRBV7-9 and TRBJ1-4, is DTGVSQNPRHKITKRGQNVTFRCDPISEHNRLYWYRQTLGQGPEFLTYFQNEAQLEKSRLLSDRFSAERPKGSFSTLEIQRTEQGDSAMYLCASSSSGQNEKLFFGSGTQLSVL.

V is TRBV18 and J is TRBJ1-4; TRBD1 matches 10 bases. The V gene's germline CDR1 is KGHSH and CDR2 LQKENI. The V gene end was trimmed by 4 bases and the J gene end by 5 bases; junction bases not matched to a gene: 4. The CDR3 has 15 residues. CDR3 sequence: CASSLQDRGNEKLFF. The CDR3 nucleotides are TGTGCCAGCTCACTACAGGACAGGGGGAATGAAAAACTGTTTTTT. Supplemented by reference TRBV18 and TRBJ1-4, the full variable domain reads NAGVMQNPRHLVRRRGQEARLRCSPMKGHSHVYWYRQLPEEGLKFMVYLQKENIIDESGMPKERFSAEFPKEGPSILRIQQVVRGDSAAYFCASSLQDRGNEKLFFGSGTQLSVL.

This clone was observed a few times. The chain recombines TRBV19 with TRBJ1-1, with D possibly being TRBD1 (5 bases). The CDR3 covers 13 residues. CDR1 and CDR2 (germline): LNHDA, SQIVND (reference sequence). Trimming took 8 bases from V and 5 from J, leaving 15 bases between them. CDR3 amino acids: CASPARAWTEAFF. In DNA, the CDR3 is TGTGCCAGTCCGGCCAGGGCCTGGACTGAAGCTTTCTTT.

The rearrangement uses TRBV28 and TRBJ1-5; TRBD1 is a possible D gene (5 bases). The CDR3 runs 15 residues. Per the germline V gene, CDR1 is MDHEN and CDR2 is SYDVKM. The V gene lost 6 bases and the J gene lost 3 bases, with 15 bases spanning the gap. The CDR3 region is CASSPVDRLNQPQHF. The CDR3 DNA sequence: TGTGCCAGCAGCCCTGTCGACAGACTCAATCAGCCCCAGCATTTT.

The rearrangement joins TRBV6-5 to TRBJ2-7, with D perhaps matching TRBD1 (6 bases). The germline V gene encodes CDR1 MNHEY and CDR2 SVGAGI. This CDR3 contains 13 residues. The ends were cut back, 7 bases at V and 2 bases at J, with 12 bases in the middle. The DNA for the CDR3 is TGTGCCAGCACACACGGGACAACCTACGAGCAGTACTTC. Translating it yields CASTHGTTYEQYF.

The CDR3 loop reads CASSYGRATGELFF. CDR3 bases: TGTGCCAGCAGTTACGGCAGGGCGACCGGGGAGCTGTTTTTT. This chain joins TRBV6-5 and TRBJ2-2; D is perhaps TRBD1 (5 bases). CDR3 size: 14 residues. CDR1 and CDR2 from the germline V gene are MNHEY and SVGAGI. V was shortened by 2 bases and J by 5 bases, with 9 bases between the two germline ends.

The V call is TRBV14, the J call TRBJ1-2; perhaps TRBD1 as D (6 bases). The CDR3 totals 15 residues. CDR1 is SGHDN and CDR2 is FVKESK in the germline V gene. Trimming stripped 0 bases from V and 5 bases from J, with 13 bases between. The CDR3 nucleotides read TGTGCCAGCAGCCAAGAATCGACAGGATTTTATGGCTACACCTTC. This codes for CASSQESTGFYGYTF.

This clone was seen only once. The rearrangement links TRBV28 to TRBJ1-2, with 9 bases lining up with TRBD1. CDR3 length equals 14 residues. Germline trimming cut 3 bases from V and 5 bases from J; bases unmatched to any gene: 4. Germline V CDR1 and CDR2: MDHEN, SYDVKM. The CDR3 sequence: CASSFLGQGYGYTF. The CDR3 bases are TGTGCCAGCAGTTTTTTAGGACAGGGGTATGGCTACACCTTC.